A selection of T cell receptor beta chains follows, all from one sample in a study of early T cells in non-severe SARS-CoV-2 infection. TCRdb reprocessed the 5' RACE reads with MiXCR, giving one entry per CDR3 protein. The sample shows about 62,000 distinct CDR3 sequences, 8% to 10% of them seen only once. Input material: whole blood. These receptors were collected from an adult who was a healthcare worker with PCR-confirmed SARS-CoV-2 infection or an uninfected control (not recorded which). Both conserved end residues are part of each CDR3. The D gene is left open where the match is weak. A clone size is listed for some rows: how often the clone was seen (once, few, many), or a class if it is expanded.

few	TRBV6-5	TRBD2	TRBJ2-5	CASSSTLAGGETQYF	TGTGCCAGCAGTTCGACACTAGCGGGGGGCGAGACCCAGTACTTC
few	TRBV20-1	-	TRBJ1-2	CSAGPGPAHGYTF	TGCAGTGCTGGTCCGGGCCCTGCACATGGCTACACCTTC
many	TRBV3-1	-	TRBJ2-1	CASSPEGDPKNEQFF	TGTGCCAGCAGCCCCGAGGGGGACCCTAAAAATGAGCAGTTCTTC
-	TRBV7-2	-	TRBJ1-2	CASSHGGTAYGYTF	TGTGCCAGCAGCCACGGAGGCACGGCGTATGGCTACACCTTC
-	TRBV6-5	TRBD1	TRBJ2-1	CASTGGAYNEQFF	TGTGCCAGCACAGGGGGCGCCTACAATGAGCAGTTCTTC
few	TRBV6-1	-	TRBJ1-1	CASSEGHDRRAFF	TGTGCCAGCAGTGAAGGCCATGATCGTCGAGCTTTCTTT
-	TRBV14	-	TRBJ1-6	CASSRARGYSPLHF	TGTGCCAGCAGCAGGGCCAGGGGTTATTCACCCCTCCACTTT
-	TRBV30	-	TRBJ2-1	CAWSQGRLPSYNEQFF	TGTGCCTGGAGCCAGGGTCGACTCCCTTCCTACAATGAGCAGTTCTTC
many	TRBV3-1	-	TRBJ2-2	CASSQDKDRMITGELFF	TGTGCCAGCAGCCAAGATAAGGACAGAATGATCACCGGGGAGCTGTTTTTT
many	TRBV20-1	-	TRBJ1-1	CSASFQNTEAFF	TGCAGTGCTAGCTTCCAAAACACTGAAGCTTTCTTT
few	TRBV10-2	TRBD1	TRBJ1-6	CASRNPGQGDNSPLHF	TGCGCCAGCAGAAATCCGGGACAGGGGGATAATTCACCCCTCCACTTT
few	TRBV7-9	TRBD1	TRBJ1-2	CASSLPFRQGYGGYTF	TGTGCCAGCAGCTTACCATTCCGACAGGGGTACGGTGGCTACACCTTC
-	TRBV30	-	TRBJ1-3	CAWSYKNTIYF	TGTGCCTGGAGTTATAAAAACACCATATATTTT
-	TRBV6-6	TRBD2	TRBJ2-6	CASSYPLAGGHSGANVLTF	TGTGCCAGCAGTTACCCGCTAGCGGGGGGCCACTCTGGGGCCAACGTCCTGACTTTC
many	TRBV7-8	-	TRBJ2-3	CASSSTPLAVSMDTQYF	TGTGCCAGCAGCTCAACCCCTCTAGCCGTCAGCATGGATACGCAGTATTTT
few	TRBV9	-	TRBJ2-5	CASSVSVGSGGETQYF	TGTGCCAGCAGCGTAAGCGTCGGCTCGGGCGGGGAGACCCAGTACTTC
many	TRBV5-4	-	TRBJ2-4	CASSTSSVPKNIQYF	TGTGCCAGCAGCACATCCTCCGTCCCTAAAAACATTCAGTACTTC
few	TRBV7-2	-	TRBJ2-5	CASSLASRRETQYF	TGTGCCAGCAGCTTGGCCTCTCGGAGAGAGACCCAGTACTTC
many	TRBV20-1	TRBD2	TRBJ2-3	CSAIPGTSGTDTQYF	TGCAGTGCTATCCCCGGGACTAGTGGCACAGATACGCAGTATTTT
few	TRBV20-1	-	TRBJ2-1	CSARDQGSGLNEQFF	TGCAGTGCTAGAGATCAGGGGTCAGGGCTTAATGAGCAGTTCTTC
-	TRBV18	-	TRBJ2-1	CASSPASYNEQFF	TGTGCCAGCTCACCGGCTAGCTACAATGAGCAGTTCTTC
few	TRBV18	-	TRBJ1-1	CASSPRTAGNTEAFF	TGTGCCAGCTCACCAAGGACGGCGGGGAACACTGAAGCTTTCTTT
-	TRBV3-1	-	TRBJ1-4	CASSQVGTKTNEKLFF	TGTGCCAGCAGCCAAGTGGGGACCAAAACTAATGAAAAACTGTTTTTT
many	TRBV12-3/TRBV12-4	-	TRBJ2-3	CASSPTGVSTDTQYF	TGTGCCAGCAGTCCGACGGGGGTAAGCACAGATACGCAGTATTTT
many	TRBV18	-	TRBJ1-2	CASSPGTAGYGYTF	TGTGCCAGCTCACCCGGCACGGCAGGCTATGGCTACACCTTC
many	TRBV19	-	TRBJ2-2	CASTRIWNTGELFF	TGTGCCAGTACTAGGATCTGGAACACCGGGGAGCTGTTTTTT
-	TRBV29-1	TRBD2	TRBJ2-3	CSVGGSGGWTDTQYF	TGCAGCGTTGGCGGGTCGGGGGGTTGGACAGATACGCAGTATTTT